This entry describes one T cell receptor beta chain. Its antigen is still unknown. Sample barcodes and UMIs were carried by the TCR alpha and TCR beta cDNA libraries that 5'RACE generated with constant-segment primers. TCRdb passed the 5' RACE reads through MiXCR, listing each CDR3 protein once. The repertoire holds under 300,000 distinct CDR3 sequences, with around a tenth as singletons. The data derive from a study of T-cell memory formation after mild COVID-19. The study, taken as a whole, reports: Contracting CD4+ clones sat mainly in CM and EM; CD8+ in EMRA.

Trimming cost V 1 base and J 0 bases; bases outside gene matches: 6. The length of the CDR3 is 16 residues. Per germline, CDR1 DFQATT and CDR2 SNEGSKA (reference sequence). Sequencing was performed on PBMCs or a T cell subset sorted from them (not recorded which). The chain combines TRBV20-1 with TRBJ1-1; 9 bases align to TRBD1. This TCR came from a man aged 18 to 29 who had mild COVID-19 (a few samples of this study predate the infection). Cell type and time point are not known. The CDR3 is CSARVQGTGMNTEAFF. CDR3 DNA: TGCAGTGCTAGAGTTCAGGGGACAGGGATGAACACTGAAGCTTTCTTT.